The source of this TCR beta chain is a study of blood T cell repertoires in COVID-19. In the study overall: Sites across the United States, Italy and Spain contributed samples from acute and convalescent COVID-19.

Per the original data handling: Amplification from reference gene primers served as the basis for estimated nucleated cell counts. Profiled with immunoSEQ multiplex PCR; TCRdb holds only in-frame clones, not every one. The DNA gave D and trimming, while V, J and clone size come from that table. The table lists 200,000 to 300,000 clones, 70% to 90% of them singletons. The V gene's germline CDR1 is SGHVS and CDR2 FQNEAQ. This CDR3 spans 19 amino acids. The junction had 16 bases not matched to a gene; V was cut back by 4 bases and J by 4 bases. The TCR was taken from a human donor in a cohort sampled during active COVID-19. The chain joins TRBV7-8 to TRBJ2-7, with 13 nucleotides matching TRBD2. Sequenced: peripheral blood. CDR3 protein: CASSSAPLAGGPDGYEQYF. The CDR3 bases are TGTGCCAGCAGCTCCGCCCCACTAGCGGGAGGGCCGGACGGGTACGAGCAGTACTTC.